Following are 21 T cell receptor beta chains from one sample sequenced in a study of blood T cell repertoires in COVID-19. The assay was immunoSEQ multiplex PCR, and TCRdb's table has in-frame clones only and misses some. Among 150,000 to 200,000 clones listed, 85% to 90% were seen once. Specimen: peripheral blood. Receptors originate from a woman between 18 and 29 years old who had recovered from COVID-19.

The chain's CDR3 is CASSFYGGWQEQFF. The CDR3 DNA reads as TGTGCCAGCAGCTTTTACGGAGGGTGGCAAGAGCAGTTCTTC. The gene calls are TRBV7-6 and TRBJ2-1; TRBD2 might be the D (6 bases). Trimming stripped 3 bases from V and 10 bases from J, with 16 bases between. The CDR3 extends over 14 amino acids. Germline CDR1 is SGHVS and CDR2 is FNYEAQ.

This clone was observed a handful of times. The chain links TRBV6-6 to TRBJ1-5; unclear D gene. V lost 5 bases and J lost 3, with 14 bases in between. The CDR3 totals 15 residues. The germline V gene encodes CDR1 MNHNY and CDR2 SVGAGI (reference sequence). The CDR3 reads CASSNQWENNQPQHF. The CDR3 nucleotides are TGTGCCAGCAGTAATCAGTGGGAGAACAATCAGCCCCAGCATTTT.

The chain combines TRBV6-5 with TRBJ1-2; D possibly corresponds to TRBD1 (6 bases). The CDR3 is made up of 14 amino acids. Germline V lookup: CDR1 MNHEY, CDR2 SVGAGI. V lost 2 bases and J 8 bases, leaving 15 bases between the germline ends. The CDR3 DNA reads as TGTGCCAGCAGTTACCGGACAGAGAGAGGGGGCTACACCTTC. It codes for CASSYRTERGGYTF.

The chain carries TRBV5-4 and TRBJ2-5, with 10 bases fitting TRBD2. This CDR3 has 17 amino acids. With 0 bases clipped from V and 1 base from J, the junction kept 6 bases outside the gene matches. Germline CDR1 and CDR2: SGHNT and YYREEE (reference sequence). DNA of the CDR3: TGTGCCAGCAGCTTGGCCCCTAGCGGGGGTCTCCAAGAGACCCAGTACTTC. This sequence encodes CASSLAPSGGLQETQYF.

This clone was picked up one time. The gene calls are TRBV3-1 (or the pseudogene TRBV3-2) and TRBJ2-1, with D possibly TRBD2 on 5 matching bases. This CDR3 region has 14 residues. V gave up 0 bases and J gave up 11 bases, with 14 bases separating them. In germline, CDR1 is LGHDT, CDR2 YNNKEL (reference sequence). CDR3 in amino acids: CASSQESGVKKQFF. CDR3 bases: TGTGCCAGCAGCCAAGAATCCGGGGTGAAAAAGCAGTTCTTC.

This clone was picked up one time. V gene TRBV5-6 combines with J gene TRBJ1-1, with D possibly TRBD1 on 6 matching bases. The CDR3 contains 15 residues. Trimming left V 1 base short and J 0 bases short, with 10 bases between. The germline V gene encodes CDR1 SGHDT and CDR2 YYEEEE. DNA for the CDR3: TGTGCCAGCAGCTTGCAGGGGCGTTTGAACACTGAAGCTTTCTTT. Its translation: CASSLQGRLNTEAFF.

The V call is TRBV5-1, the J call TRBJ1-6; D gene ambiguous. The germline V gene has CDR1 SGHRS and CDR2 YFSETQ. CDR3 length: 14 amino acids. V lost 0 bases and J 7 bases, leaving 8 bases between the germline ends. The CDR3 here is CASSLGEMNSPLHF. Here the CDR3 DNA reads TGCGCCAGCAGCTTGGGAGAAATGAATTCACCCCTCCACTTT.

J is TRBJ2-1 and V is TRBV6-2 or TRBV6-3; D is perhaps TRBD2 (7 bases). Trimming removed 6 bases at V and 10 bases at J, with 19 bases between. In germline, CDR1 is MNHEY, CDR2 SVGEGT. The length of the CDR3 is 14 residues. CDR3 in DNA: TGTGCCAGCAGCCGGGTTACGGGGGGCGGCGAGCAGTTCTTC. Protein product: CASSRVTGGGEQFF.

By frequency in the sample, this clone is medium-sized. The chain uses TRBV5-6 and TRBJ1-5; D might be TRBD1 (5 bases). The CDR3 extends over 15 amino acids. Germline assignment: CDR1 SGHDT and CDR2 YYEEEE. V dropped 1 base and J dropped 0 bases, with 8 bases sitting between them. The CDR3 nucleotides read TGTGCCAGCAGCTTGTGGGGCGATAGCAATCAGCCCCAGCATTTT. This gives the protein CASSLWGDSNQPQHF.

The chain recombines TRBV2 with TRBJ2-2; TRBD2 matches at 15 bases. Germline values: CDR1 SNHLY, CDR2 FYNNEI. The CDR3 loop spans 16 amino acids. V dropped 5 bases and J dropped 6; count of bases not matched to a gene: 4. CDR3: CASSHGLAGGSGELFF. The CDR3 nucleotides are TGTGCCAGCAGTCATGGACTAGCGGGAGGGTCCGGGGAGCTGTTTTTT.

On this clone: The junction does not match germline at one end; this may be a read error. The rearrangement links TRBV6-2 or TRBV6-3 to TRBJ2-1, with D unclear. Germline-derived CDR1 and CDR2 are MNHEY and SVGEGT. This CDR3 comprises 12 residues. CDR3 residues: CASSRWFDDQFF. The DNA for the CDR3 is TGTGCCAGCAGTCGGTGGTTTGATGATCAGTTCTTC.

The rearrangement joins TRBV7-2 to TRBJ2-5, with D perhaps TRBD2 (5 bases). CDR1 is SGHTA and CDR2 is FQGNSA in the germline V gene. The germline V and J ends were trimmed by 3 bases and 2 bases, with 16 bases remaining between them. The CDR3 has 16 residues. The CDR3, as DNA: TGTGCCAGCAGCTTCGTCCTTCCATCGGGACAAGAGACCCAGTACTTC. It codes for CASSFVLPSGQETQYF.

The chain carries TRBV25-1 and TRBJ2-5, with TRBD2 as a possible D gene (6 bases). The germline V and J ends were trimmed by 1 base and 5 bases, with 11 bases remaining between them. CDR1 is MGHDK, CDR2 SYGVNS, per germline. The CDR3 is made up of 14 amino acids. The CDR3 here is CASSEWGGGETQYF. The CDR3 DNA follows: TGTGCCAGCAGTGAATGGGGAGGTGGGGAGACCCAGTACTTC. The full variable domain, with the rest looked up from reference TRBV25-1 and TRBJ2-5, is EADIYQTPRYLVIGTGKKITLECSQTMGHDKMYWYQQDPGMELHLIHYSYGVNSTEKGDLSSESTVSRIRTEHFPLTLESARPSHTSQYLCASSEWGGGETQYFGPGTRLLVL.

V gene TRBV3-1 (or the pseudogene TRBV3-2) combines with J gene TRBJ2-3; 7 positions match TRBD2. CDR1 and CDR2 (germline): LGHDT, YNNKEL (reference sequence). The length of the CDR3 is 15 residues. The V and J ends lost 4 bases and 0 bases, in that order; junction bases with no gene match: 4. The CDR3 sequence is CASSPLAISTDTQYF. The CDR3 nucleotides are TGTGCCAGCAGCCCACTAGCGATAAGCACAGATACGCAGTATTTT.

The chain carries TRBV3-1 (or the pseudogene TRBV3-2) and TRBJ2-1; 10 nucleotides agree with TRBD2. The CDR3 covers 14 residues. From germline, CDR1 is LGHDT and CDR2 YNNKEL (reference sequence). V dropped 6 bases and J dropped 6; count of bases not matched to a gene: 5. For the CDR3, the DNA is TGTGCCAGCAGACCTAGCGGGAGAAGCAATGAGCAGTTCTTC. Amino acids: CASRPSGRSNEQFF.

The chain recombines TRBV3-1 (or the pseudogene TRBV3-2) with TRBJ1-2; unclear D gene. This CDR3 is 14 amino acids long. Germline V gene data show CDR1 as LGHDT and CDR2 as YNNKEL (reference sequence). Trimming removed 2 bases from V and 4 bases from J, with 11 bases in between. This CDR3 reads CASSQQVVGYGYTF. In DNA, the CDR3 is TGTGCCAGCAGCCAACAGGTGGTTGGCTATGGCTACACCTTC.

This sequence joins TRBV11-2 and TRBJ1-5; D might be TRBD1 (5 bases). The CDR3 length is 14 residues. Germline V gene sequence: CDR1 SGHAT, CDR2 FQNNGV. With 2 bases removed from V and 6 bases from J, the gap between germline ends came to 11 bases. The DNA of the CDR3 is TGTGCCAGCAGCTTACAGGCGGGGCGTCAGCCCCAGCATTTT. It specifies CASSLQAGRQPQHF.

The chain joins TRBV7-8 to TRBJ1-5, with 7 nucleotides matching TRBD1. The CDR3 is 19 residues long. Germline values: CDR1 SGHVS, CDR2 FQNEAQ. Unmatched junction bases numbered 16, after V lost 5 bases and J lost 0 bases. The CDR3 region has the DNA TGTGCCAGCAGCCGGGACAGCCGCCGGGGTCCTAATAGCAATCAGCCCCAGCATTTT. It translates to CASSRDSRRGPNSNQPQHF.

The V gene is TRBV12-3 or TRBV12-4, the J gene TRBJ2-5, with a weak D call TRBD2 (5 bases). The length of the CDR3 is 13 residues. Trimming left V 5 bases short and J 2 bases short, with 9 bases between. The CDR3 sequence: CASSPSIQETQYF. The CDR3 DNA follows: TGTGCCAGCAGTCCTAGCATTCAAGAGACCCAGTACTTC.

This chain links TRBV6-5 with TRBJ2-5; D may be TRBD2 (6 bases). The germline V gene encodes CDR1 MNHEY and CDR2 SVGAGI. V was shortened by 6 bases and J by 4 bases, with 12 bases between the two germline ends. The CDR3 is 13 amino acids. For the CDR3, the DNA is TGTGCCAGCAGCCTCCGGAGGGCAGAGACCCAGTACTTC. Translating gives CASSLRRAETQYF.

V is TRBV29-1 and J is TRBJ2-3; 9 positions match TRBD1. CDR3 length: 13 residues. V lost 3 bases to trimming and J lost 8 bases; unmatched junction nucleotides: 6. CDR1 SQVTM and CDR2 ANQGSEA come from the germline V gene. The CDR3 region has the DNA TGCAGCGTTGAGGGACAGGGCGCGGGTACGCAGTATTTT. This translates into CSVEGQGAGTQYF.